These 9 T cell receptor beta chains were all obtained from the same sample, sequenced in a study of OX40 agonist ivuxolimab in advanced cancers. Generated by immunoSEQ multiplex PCR, the TCRdb table keeps only in-frame clones and is missing some. The table lists 65,000 to 75,000 clones, 80% to 90% of them singletons. The source material was CD4+ or CD8+ T cells sorted from blood, sampled in a trial of the OX40 agonist ivuxolimab. These receptor sequences come from an adult with an advanced solid tumor such as melanoma, head and neck, liver or kidney cancer.

The chain joins TRBV5-1 to TRBJ2-7; weak D call: TRBD1 (6 bases). Germline assignment: CDR1 SGHRS and CDR2 YFSETQ. V gave up 0 bases and J gave up 1 base, with 14 bases separating them. CDR3 length equals 16 residues. CDR3 sequence (DNA): TGCGCCAGCAGCTTGGAGGGTTCAGACAGGTCCTACGAGCAGTACTTC. Its protein is CASSLEGSDRSYEQYF.

This chain connects TRBV7-2 to TRBJ1-3; D unresolved. Germline lookup yields CDR1 SGHTA and CDR2 FQGNSA. Trimming stripped 1 base from V and 2 bases from J, with 9 bases between. The CDR3 is 15 amino acids. The CDR3 bases are TGTGCCAGCAGCTTAGGGTTCAGCGCTGGAAACACCATATATTTT. Protein: CASSLGFSAGNTIYF.

This chain uses TRBV19 with TRBJ1-5, with no clear D. The V gene's germline CDR1 is LNHDA and CDR2 SQIVND (reference sequence). This CDR3 is built from 14 residues. The V end lost 1 base, the J end lost 7 bases, and 11 bases lay between the germline ends. The CDR3 DNA reads as TGTGCCAGTAGTATAGTGAACCTTGGGCAGCCCCAGCATTTT. It translates to CASSIVNLGQPQHF.

The V call is TRBV11-3, the J call TRBJ1-4, with D tentatively TRBD1 (6 bases). Per the germline V gene, CDR1 is SGHNT and CDR2 is YENEEA. The CDR3 spans 15 residues. V lost 5 bases, J lost 5 bases, and 15 bases lay in between. In nucleotides, the CDR3 is TGTGCCAGCAGCCACCGGACAGTGCAGAATGAAAAACTGTTTTTT. Amino acid sequence: CASSHRTVQNEKLFF.

This clone was recorded once. The chain uses TRBV5-1 and TRBJ2-1; 7 bases line up with TRBD2. CDR3 length equals 14 residues. The V gene's germline CDR1 is SGHRS and CDR2 YFSETQ. The junction had 9 bases not matched to a gene; V was cut back by 7 bases and J by 5 bases. CDR3 sequence: CASQSREGHNEQFF. CDR3 DNA: TGCGCCAGCCAGTCCAGGGAGGGCCACAATGAGCAGTTCTTC.

The chain combines TRBV7-9 with TRBJ2-3; no clear D. Deletions cut 5 bases from V and 5 bases from J, with 17 bases between. Per germline, CDR1 SEHNR and CDR2 FQNEAQ (reference sequence). The CDR3 length is 15 residues. The CDR3 coding sequence is TGTGCCAGCAGCCAAAGAGTAGGGCAGAGAGATACGCAGTATTTT. It yields the protein CASSQRVGQRDTQYF.

This clone was seen more than once but under ten times. J is TRBJ2-5 and V is TRBV11-3; D tentatively fits TRBD1 or TRBD2 (6 bases each). Germline CDR1 reads SGHNT; CDR2 reads YENEEA. This CDR3 spans 17 amino acids. V was pared by 3 bases and J by 2 bases, with 19 bases between. CDR3 coding DNA: TGTGCCAGCAGCTTGGGAAAGGTAACAGGGACTCAAGAGACCCAGTACTTC. Translating it yields CASSLGKVTGTQETQYF.

As to this clone: Different DNA sequences within this sample yield the same CDR3. The chain has TRBV5-1 and TRBJ2-3; D unclear. The CDR3 has 13 amino acids. V was trimmed by 0 bases and J by 1 base, leaving 3 bases between them. Per germline, CDR1 SGHRS and CDR2 YFSETQ. The CDR3 nucleotides read TGCGCCAGCAGCTTGGTCGGCACAGATACGCAGTATTTT. It codes for CASSLVGTDTQYF.

The rearrangement joins TRBV4-1 to TRBJ1-2; 8 bases are shared with TRBD1. There are 19 residues in the CDR3. V lost 1 base, J lost 8 bases, and 21 bases stayed unmatched. Germline values: CDR1 MGHRA, CDR2 YSYEKL. CDR3 DNA: TGCGCCAGCAGCCAAGTGAGGCCCACCCTAAGGGACAGGACCGCGGGCTACACCTTC. This gives the protein CASSQVRPTLRDRTAGYTF.